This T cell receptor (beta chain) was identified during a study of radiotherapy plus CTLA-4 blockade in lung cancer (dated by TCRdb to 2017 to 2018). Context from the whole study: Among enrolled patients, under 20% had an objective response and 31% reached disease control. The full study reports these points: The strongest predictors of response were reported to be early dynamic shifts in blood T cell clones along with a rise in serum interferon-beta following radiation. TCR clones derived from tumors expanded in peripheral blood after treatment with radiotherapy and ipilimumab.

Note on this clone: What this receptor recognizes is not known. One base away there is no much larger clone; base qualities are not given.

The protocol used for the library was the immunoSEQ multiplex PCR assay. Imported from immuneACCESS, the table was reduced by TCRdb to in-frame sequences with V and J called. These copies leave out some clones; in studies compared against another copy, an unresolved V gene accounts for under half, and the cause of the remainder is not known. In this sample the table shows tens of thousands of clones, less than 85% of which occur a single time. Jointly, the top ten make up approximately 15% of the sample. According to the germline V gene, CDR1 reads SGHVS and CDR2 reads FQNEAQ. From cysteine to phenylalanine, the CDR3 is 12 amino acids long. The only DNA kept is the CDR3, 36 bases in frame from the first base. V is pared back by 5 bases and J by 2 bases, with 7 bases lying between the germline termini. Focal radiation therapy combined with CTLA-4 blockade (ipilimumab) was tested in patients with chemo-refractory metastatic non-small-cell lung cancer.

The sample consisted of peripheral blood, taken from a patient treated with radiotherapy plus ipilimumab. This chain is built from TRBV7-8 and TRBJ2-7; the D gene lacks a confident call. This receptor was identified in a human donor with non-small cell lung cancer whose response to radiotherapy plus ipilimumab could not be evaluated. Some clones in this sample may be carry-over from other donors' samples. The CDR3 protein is CASSRDTYEQYF. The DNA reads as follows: TGTGCCAGCAGCCGTGACACCTACGAGCAGTACTTC. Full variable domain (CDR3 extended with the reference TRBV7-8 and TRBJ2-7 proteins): GAGVSQSPRYKVAKRGQDVALRCDPISGHVSLFWYQQALGQGPEFLTYFQNEAQLDKSGLPSDRFFAERPEGSVSTLKIQRTQQEDSAVYLCASSRDTYEQYFGPGTRLTVT.